This record covers a single T cell receptor (beta chain). What it recognizes is unknown. The time point denotes: week 47, end of study. It was 300 ug of mutant IDH1 20-mer peptide that made up each vaccine dose, given with topical imiquimod. Profiling relied on immunoSEQ multiplex PCR, and the TCRdb table lists in-frame clones only, not all of them. In the table there are over 75,000 clones, 70% to 90% of which are singletons. These data come from a study of a mutant IDH1 vaccine in newly diagnosed glioma. Study-level background: Patients were started on vaccination 4-6 weeks after radiotherapy alone, or with temozolomide cycles.

Losses at the gene ends were 10 bases for V and 2 bases for J; bases not matched to a gene: 3. The CDR3 extends over 13 amino acids. The germline V gene has CDR1 MNHNY and CDR2 SVGAGI (reference sequence). This specimen was PBMCs, taken from a glioma patient whose treatment included an IDH1 peptide vaccine. The gene calls are TRBV6-6 and TRBJ2-3; 10 nucleotides agree with TRBD2. The TCR originated in a middle-aged man with glioma. CDR3 protein: CAILAGVTDTQYF. The CDR3, as DNA: TGTGCCATCCTAGCGGGAGTCACAGATACGCAGTATTTT.